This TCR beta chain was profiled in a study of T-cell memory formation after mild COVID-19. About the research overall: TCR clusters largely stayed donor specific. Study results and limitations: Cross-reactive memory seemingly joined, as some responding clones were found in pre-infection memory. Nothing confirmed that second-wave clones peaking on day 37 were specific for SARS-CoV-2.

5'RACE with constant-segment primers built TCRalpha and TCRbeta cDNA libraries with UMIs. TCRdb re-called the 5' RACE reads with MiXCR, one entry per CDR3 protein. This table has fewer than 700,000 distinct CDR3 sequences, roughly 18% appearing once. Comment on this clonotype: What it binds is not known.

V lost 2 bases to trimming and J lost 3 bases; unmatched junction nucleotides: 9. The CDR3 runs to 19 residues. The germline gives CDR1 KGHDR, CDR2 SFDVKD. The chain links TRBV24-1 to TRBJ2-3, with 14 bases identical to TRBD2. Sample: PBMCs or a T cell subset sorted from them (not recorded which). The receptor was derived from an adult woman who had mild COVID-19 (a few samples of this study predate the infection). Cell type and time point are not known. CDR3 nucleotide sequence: TGTGCCACCAGTGATTCCACTTCCGGACTAGCGGGGGGAACAGATACGCAGTATTTT. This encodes CATSDSTSGLAGGTDTQYF.